This T cell receptor (beta chain) originates from a study of cytomegalovirus exposure and HLA in healthy donors. It was with 60 Vbeta and 13 Jbeta primers that the PCR ran. TCRdb keeps only in-frame clones here, not all; method: immunoSEQ multiplex PCR. The sample holds around 110,000 clones; about 59% are singletons and the top ten take roughly 10%. The CDR3 spans 15 residues. CDR1 and CDR2 (germline): MNHNY, SVGAGI (reference sequence). Trimming removed 6 bases from V and 7 bases from J; junction bases left unmatched: 10. Study-level results: Analyses of presence and absence presupposed an approximately uniform sequencing depth across donors. HLA-A and HLA-B allele assignments for most subjects were reportedly predicted accurately using TCR beta sequences. Productive rates of about 87% or about 30% were seen for most TCR beta V segments in an earlier analysis.

In the case of this clone: No antigen is known for it.

This receptor was obtained from a middle-aged woman in good health and CMV-seropositive. The sequencing input was PBMCs. The genes are TRBV6-6 and TRBJ2-7, with TRBD1 matching over 12 bases. For the CDR3, the DNA is TGTGCCAGCAGCCTTCAGGGACAGGGGGCGTGGGAGCAGTACTTC. Translated: CASSLQGQGAWEQYF.